This is a list of T cell receptor beta chains from one sample in a study of cytomegalovirus exposure and HLA in healthy donors. TCRdb keeps only in-frame clones here, not all; method: immunoSEQ multiplex PCR. The sample comprises about 160,000 clones, roughly 77% of which are singletons, and about 2.6% rests with the top ten. The sample consisted of PBMCs. Receptor source: a woman aged 40 to 50 in good health and CMV-seropositive. Both conserved end residues are part of each CDR3. Expanded clones get a size class; other rows say once, few or many, or leave the size out.

abundance: NA; v_gene: TRBV7-9; j_gene: TRBJ1-3; CDR3aa: CASSEPGQGSFVRNTIYF
abundance: NA; v_gene: TRBV4-3; j_gene: TRBJ2-7; CDR3aa: CASSQETRRGEGYEQYF
abundance: once; v_gene: TRBV6-5; j_gene: NA; CDR3aa: CASSPGTPPYEQYF
abundance: NA; v_gene: TRBV19; j_gene: TRBJ2-5; CDR3aa: CASSRLEAGSQETQYF
abundance: NA; v_gene: TRBV5-1; j_gene: TRBJ2-1; CDR3aa: CASSLPLTSGRNEQFF
abundance: NA; v_gene: TRBV9; j_gene: TRBJ2-7; CDR3aa: CASSPRDSNEQYF
abundance: NA; v_gene: TRBV10-1; j_gene: TRBJ1-2; CDR3aa: CASSPRTGGSYGYTF
abundance: NA; v_gene: TRBV30; j_gene: TRBJ1-2; CDR3aa: CAFIGTQSPTKRVYTF
abundance: NA; v_gene: TRBV10-3; j_gene: TRBJ2-5; CDR3aa: CASAYESQTQYF
abundance: NA; v_gene: TRBV19; j_gene: TRBJ1-2; CDR3aa: CASRLTATNYGYTF
abundance: NA; v_gene: TRBV5-1; j_gene: TRBJ1-4; CDR3aa: CASSYQGATNEKLFF
abundance: once; v_gene: TRBV10-1; j_gene: TRBJ2-5; CDR3aa: CASSDGGLETQYF
abundance: NA; v_gene: TRBV7-2; j_gene: TRBJ2-3; CDR3aa: CATREGGADTQYF
abundance: NA; v_gene: TRBV27; j_gene: TRBJ1-6; CDR3aa: CASSLGPTGRTYNSPLHF
abundance: few; v_gene: TRBV9; j_gene: TRBJ2-5; CDR3aa: CASSVGFGGRETQYF
abundance: NA; v_gene: TRBV5-1; j_gene: TRBJ2-5; CDR3aa: CASSTPGQGTQTQYF
abundance: NA; v_gene: TRBV19; j_gene: TRBJ1-4; CDR3aa: CASRGSRGPNEKLFF
abundance: NA; v_gene: TRBV6-6; j_gene: TRBJ2-5; CDR3aa: CASSYSAVQETQYF
abundance: NA; v_gene: TRBV10-1; j_gene: TRBJ2-1; CDR3aa: CASSSPGSYNEQFF
abundance: NA; v_gene: TRBV2; j_gene: TRBJ1-4; CDR3aa: CASRTVATNEKLFF
abundance: NA; v_gene: TRBV5-1; j_gene: TRBJ1-2; CDR3aa: CASSLDLRAGYGYTF
abundance: NA; v_gene: TRBV9; j_gene: TRBJ2-5; CDR3aa: CASSVSNSGETQYF
abundance: NA; v_gene: TRBV18; j_gene: TRBJ2-7; CDR3aa: CASSLRDRGYHEQYF
abundance: NA; v_gene: TRBV2; j_gene: TRBJ1-2; CDR3aa: CASSTTGGVGYTF
abundance: NA; v_gene: TRBV5-6; j_gene: TRBJ1-4; CDR3aa: CASSFGQGAGGEKLFF
abundance: NA; v_gene: TRBV6-1; j_gene: TRBJ2-7; CDR3aa: CASSWRGDIPYEQYF
abundance: NA; v_gene: TRBV11-3; j_gene: TRBJ1-5; CDR3aa: CASSLDQGHSNQPQHF
abundance: NA; v_gene: TRBV6-5; j_gene: TRBJ1-2; CDR3aa: CASRKTGNFYGYTF
abundance: NA; v_gene: TRBV11-3; j_gene: TRBJ2-1; CDR3aa: CASSSWGGTYNEQFF
abundance: NA; v_gene: TRBV28; j_gene: TRBJ2-5; CDR3aa: CASSFQFPQGARETQYF
abundance: few; v_gene: TRBV27; j_gene: TRBJ1-1; CDR3aa: CASTLLQGGRYRAFF
abundance: NA; v_gene: TRBV11-2; j_gene: TRBJ2-2; CDR3aa: CASSLVLQGGNSGELFF
abundance: once; v_gene: TRBV27; j_gene: TRBJ2-1; CDR3aa: CASRTSGRAGEQFF
abundance: few; v_gene: TRBV30; j_gene: TRBJ2-3; CDR3aa: CAWDRGTDTQYF
abundance: NA; v_gene: TRBV29-1; j_gene: TRBJ2-1; CDR3aa: CSVTPGQAYNEQFF
abundance: NA; v_gene: TRBV10-2; j_gene: TRBJ1-4; CDR3aa: CASRVGTGGEKLFF
abundance: NA; v_gene: TRBV7-9; j_gene: TRBJ1-6; CDR3aa: CASSIGTGKNSPLHF
abundance: NA; v_gene: TRBV2; j_gene: TRBJ2-5; CDR3aa: CASRGEGLGETQYF
abundance: NA; v_gene: TRBV7-2; j_gene: TRBJ2-3; CDR3aa: CASSLIAGLRPDTQYF
abundance: NA; v_gene: TRBV2; j_gene: TRBJ1-1; CDR3aa: CASRGGWTEAFF
abundance: NA; v_gene: TRBV18; j_gene: TRBJ1-5; CDR3aa: CASSPGTEYQPQHF
abundance: NA; v_gene: TRBV4-3; j_gene: TRBJ1-2; CDR3aa: CASSQDIDRGLFNYGYTF
abundance: NA; v_gene: TRBV6-1; j_gene: TRBJ2-5; CDR3aa: CASRRLAEETQYF
abundance: NA; v_gene: TRBV10-3; j_gene: TRBJ1-5; CDR3aa: CAISESRSNQPQHF
abundance: NA; v_gene: TRBV28; j_gene: TRBJ1-5; CDR3aa: CASSLSPLQPQHF
abundance: NA; v_gene: TRBV30; j_gene: TRBJ2-7; CDR3aa: CAWSLSYEQYF
abundance: NA; v_gene: TRBV7-2; j_gene: TRBJ2-7; CDR3aa: CASSLGTSGRASDYEQYF
abundance: NA; v_gene: TRBV4-2; j_gene: TRBJ2-2; CDR3aa: CASSQGLAGGQNTGELFF
abundance: NA; v_gene: TRBV12-5; j_gene: TRBJ1-1; CDR3aa: CASGLDDWTALNTEAFF
abundance: NA; v_gene: TRBV19; j_gene: TRBJ2-7; CDR3aa: CASSQLAGGGSQYF
abundance: once; v_gene: TRBV30; j_gene: TRBJ2-7; CDR3aa: CACLGGTVPYEQYF
abundance: NA; v_gene: TRBV4-3; j_gene: TRBJ2-7; CDR3aa: CASSQGWGLAGGIAYEQYF
abundance: NA; v_gene: TRBV4-1; j_gene: TRBJ2-1; CDR3aa: CASSQGPGGNEQFF